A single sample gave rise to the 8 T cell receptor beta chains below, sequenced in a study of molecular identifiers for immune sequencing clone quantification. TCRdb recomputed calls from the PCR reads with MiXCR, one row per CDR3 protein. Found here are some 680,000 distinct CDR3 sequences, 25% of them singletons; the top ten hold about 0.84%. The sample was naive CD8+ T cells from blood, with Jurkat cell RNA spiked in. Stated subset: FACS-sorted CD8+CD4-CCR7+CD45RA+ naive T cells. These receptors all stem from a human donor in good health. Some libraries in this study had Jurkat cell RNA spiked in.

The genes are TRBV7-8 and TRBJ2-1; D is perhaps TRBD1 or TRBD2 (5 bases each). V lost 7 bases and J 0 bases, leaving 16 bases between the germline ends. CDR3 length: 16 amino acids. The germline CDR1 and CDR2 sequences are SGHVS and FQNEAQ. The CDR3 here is CASIPTRGSSYNEQFF. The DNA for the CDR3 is TGTGCCAGCATCCCTACTCGGGGCAGCTCCTACAATGAGCAGTTCTTC.

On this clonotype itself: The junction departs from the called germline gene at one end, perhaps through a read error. The CDR3 region is CAGSPPGTDTQYF. CDR3 bases: TGTGCCGGTAGCCCTCCGGGTACAGATACGCAGTATTTT. The chain joins TRBV19 to TRBJ2-3; D remains ambiguous. The CDR3 has 13 residues. Per the germline V gene, CDR1 is LNHDA and CDR2 is SQIVND (reference sequence).

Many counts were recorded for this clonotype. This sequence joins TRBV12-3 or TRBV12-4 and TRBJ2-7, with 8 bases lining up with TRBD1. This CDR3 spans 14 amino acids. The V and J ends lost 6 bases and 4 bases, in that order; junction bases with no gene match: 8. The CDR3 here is CASSQTGDWYEQYF. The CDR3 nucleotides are TGTGCCAGCAGCCAGACAGGGGACTGGTACGAGCAGTACTTC.

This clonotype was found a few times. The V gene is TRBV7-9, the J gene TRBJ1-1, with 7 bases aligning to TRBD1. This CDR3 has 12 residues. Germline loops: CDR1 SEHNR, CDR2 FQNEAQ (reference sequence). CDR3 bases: TGTTTGCACGGGACAGATGGTACTGAAGCTTTCTTT. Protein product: CLHGTDGTEAFF.

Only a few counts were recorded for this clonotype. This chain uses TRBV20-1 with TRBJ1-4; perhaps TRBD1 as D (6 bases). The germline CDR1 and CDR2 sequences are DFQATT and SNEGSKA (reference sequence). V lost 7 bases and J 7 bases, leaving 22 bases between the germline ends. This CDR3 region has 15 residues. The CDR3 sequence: CSVRNSGTPAEKLFF. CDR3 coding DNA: TGCAGTGTCCGGAATTCCGGGACACCGGCTGAAAAACTGTTTTTT.

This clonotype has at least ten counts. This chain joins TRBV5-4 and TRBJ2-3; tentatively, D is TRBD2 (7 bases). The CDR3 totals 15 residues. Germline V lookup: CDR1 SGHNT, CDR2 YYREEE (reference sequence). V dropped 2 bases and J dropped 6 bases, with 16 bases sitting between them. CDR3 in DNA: TGTGCCAGCAGCTTCAAGGGGGGGGCCGAGGATACGCAGTATTTT. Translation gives CASSFKGGAEDTQYF.

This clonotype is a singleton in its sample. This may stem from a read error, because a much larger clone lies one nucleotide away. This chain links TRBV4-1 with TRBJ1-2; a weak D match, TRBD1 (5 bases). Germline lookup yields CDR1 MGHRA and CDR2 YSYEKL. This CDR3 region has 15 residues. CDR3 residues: CASSQDGGSVNGSTF. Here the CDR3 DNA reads TGCGCCAGCAGCCAAGATGGGGGTTCGGTTAATGGCTCCACCTTC.

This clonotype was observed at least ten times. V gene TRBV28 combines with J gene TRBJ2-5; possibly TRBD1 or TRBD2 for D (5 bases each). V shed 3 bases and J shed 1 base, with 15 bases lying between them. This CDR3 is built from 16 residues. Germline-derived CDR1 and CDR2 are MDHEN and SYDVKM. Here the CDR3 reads CASSFGADIIQETQYF. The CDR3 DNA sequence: TGTGCCAGCAGTTTCGGGGCCGACATAATCCAAGAGACCCAGTACTTC. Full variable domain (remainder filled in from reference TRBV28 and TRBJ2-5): DVKVTQSSRYLVKRTGEKVFLECVQDMDHENMFWYRQDPGLGLRLIYFSYDVKMKEKGDIPEGYSVSREKKERFSLILESASTNQTSMYLCASSFGADIIQETQYFGPGTRLLVL.